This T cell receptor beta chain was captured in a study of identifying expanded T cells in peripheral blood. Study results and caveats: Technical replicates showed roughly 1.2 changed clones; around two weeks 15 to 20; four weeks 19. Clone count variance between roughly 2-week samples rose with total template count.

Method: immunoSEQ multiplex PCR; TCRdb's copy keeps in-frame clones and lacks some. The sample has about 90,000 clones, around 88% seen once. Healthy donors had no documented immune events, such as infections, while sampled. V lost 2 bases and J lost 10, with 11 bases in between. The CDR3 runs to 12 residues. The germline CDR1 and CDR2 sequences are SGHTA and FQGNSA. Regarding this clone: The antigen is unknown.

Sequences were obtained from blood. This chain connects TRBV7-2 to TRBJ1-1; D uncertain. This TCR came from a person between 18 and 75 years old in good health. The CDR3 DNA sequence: TGTGCCAGCAGCTTATTAAGCAGAGGAGCTTTCTTT. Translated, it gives CASSLLSRGAFF.